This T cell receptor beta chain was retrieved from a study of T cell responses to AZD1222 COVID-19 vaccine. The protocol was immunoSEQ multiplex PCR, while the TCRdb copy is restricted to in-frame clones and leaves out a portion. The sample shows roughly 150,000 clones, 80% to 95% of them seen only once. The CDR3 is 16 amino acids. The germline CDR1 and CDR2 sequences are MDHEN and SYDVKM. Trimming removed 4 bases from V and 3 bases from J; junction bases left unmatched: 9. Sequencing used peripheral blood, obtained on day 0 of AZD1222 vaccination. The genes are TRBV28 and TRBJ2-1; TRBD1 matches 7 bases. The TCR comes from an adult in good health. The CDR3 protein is CASSSPSAGGYNEQFF. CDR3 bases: TGTGCCAGCAGTTCCCCTTCGGCAGGGGGCTACAATGAGCAGTTCTTC.